This TCR beta chain was recorded in a study of blood T cell repertoires in COVID-19. Study-wide background: PBMCs, B-cell-depleted T cells, or T cells provided the cDNA or gDNA that made up the material.

TCRdb's copy holds only in-frame clones and misses some; the assay was immunoSEQ multiplex PCR. The repertoire includes 30,000 to 40,000 clones, around nine tenths of them detected once, and around 57% sits in the top ten. Germline V gene sequence: CDR1 LGHNA, CDR2 YSLEER. The CDR3 consists of 15 residues. Trimming took off 3 bases at V and 4 bases at J, with 13 bases between the two ends. The chain employs TRBV4-3 and TRBJ1-5, with unresolved D. Input material: peripheral blood. The TCR sequence derives from a man in his 70s with acute or convalescent COVID-19. CDR3 in amino acids: CASSQRGKENQPQHF. As DNA, the CDR3 is TGCGCCAGCAGCCAGAGAGGGAAGGAGAATCAGCCCCAGCATTTT.